Sequencing of this T cell receptor (beta chain) was carried out in a study of T cell changes during pregnancy in multiple sclerosis. TCRdb's copy holds only in-frame clones and misses some; the assay was immunoSEQ multiplex PCR. Counted here are some 47,000 clones, more than 75% occurring once; the ten biggest clones make up about 5.5%. The trim removed 4 bases at V and 5 bases at J, leaving 2 bases unmatched. Germline V lookup: CDR1 MNHEY, CDR2 SVGAGI. This CDR3 contains 14 residues. The sample here was CD8+ T cells from peripheral blood mononuclear cells, taken after pregnancy. This receptor was identified in a female donor in good health, enrolled as a control in a pregnancy study. The chain joins TRBV6-5 to TRBJ2-1, with TRBD1 identical over 10 bases. CDR3 sequence reads: CASSWGQGNNEQFF. DNA of the CDR3: TGTGCCAGCAGTTGGGGACAGGGGAACAATGAGCAGTTCTTC.